Presented here are 15 T cell receptor beta chains from one specimen sequenced in a study of blood T cell repertoires in COVID-19. Repertoires were generated with immunoSEQ multiplex PCR, while TCRdb's copy carries only in-frame clones and drops some. The sample consists of 200,000 to 250,000 clones, 80% to 90% of them appearing once. Sequencing was done on a sample of PBMCs or T cells enriched from blood (not recorded which). These TCRs come from a woman in her 30s who had been exposed to COVID-19.

This clone was detected a few times. This chain connects TRBV7-6 to TRBJ2-5; TRBD1 matches at 9 bases. The CDR3 runs 14 residues. V was clipped by 5 bases and J by 5 bases; unmatched bases: 6. In germline, CDR1 is SGHVS, CDR2 FNYEAQ. CDR3 protein: CASSGSGTGETQYF. The CDR3 DNA reads TGTGCCAGCAGCGGCTCCGGGACAGGGGAGACCCAGTACTTC.

About this clone itself: The junction and the germline gene differ at one end; a read error may be behind it. This chain connects TRBV5-4 to TRBJ1-2; 8 nucleotides line up with TRBD1. CDR1 is SGHNT, CDR2 YYREEE, per germline (reference sequence). The CDR3 totals 14 residues. The CDR3 DNA follows: TGTGCCAGCAGATTGGACAGGGACCAAGATGGCTACACCTTC. This encodes CASRLDRDQDGYTF.

J is TRBJ1-2 and V is TRBV2; 9 bases match TRBD1. The V gene's germline CDR1 is SNHLY and CDR2 FYNNEI. J was trimmed by 7 bases and V by 5 bases; bases with no gene match: 14. CDR3 size: 16 residues. CDR3 residues: CASSQHLGGTGSGYTF. The CDR3 DNA sequence: TGTGCCAGCAGTCAACACCTGGGGGGGACAGGGAGTGGCTACACCTTC.

J is TRBJ2-7 and V is TRBV10-3; 10 positions match TRBD2. The V segment lost 2 bases and the J segment 2 bases; nucleotides outside the gene matches: 6. CDR3 length: 16 amino acids. CDR1 is ENHRY, CDR2 SYGVKD, per germline. The CDR3 DNA follows: TGTGCCATCAGTGAGGTTGGACTAGCGGTACCCTACGAGCAGTACTTC. Translation gives CAISEVGLAVPYEQYF.

This sequence joins TRBV3-1 (or the pseudogene TRBV3-2) and TRBJ2-1, with D possibly matching TRBD2 (6 bases). The CDR3 totals 14 residues. The V end lost 4 bases, the J end lost 0 bases, and 7 bases lay between the germline ends. Germline V gene data show CDR1 as LGHDT and CDR2 as YNNKEL (reference sequence). The CDR3 loop is CASSPAGSYNEQFF. For the CDR3, the DNA is TGTGCCAGCAGCCCAGCGGGCTCCTACAATGAGCAGTTCTTC.

The rearrangement uses TRBV6-6 and TRBJ2-5, with 9 nucleotides matching TRBD1. The CDR3 contains 16 residues. With 2 bases clipped from V and 5 bases from J, the junction kept 9 bases outside the gene matches. Germline-derived CDR1 and CDR2 are MNHNY and SVGAGI (reference sequence). CDR3 DNA: TGTGCCAGCAGTTACACAGGGACAGGGAAGGGCGAGACCCAGTACTTC. This codes for CASSYTGTGKGETQYF.

V usage is TRBV7-9 and J usage is TRBJ2-2; D is unclear. The CDR3 loop spans 15 amino acids. CDR1 is SEHNR and CDR2 is FQNEAQ in the germline V gene (reference sequence). The V end lost 1 base, the J end lost 5 bases, and 11 bases lay between the germline ends. This chain's CDR3 is CASSLGSLVTGELFF. The CDR3 nucleotides are TGTGCCAGCAGCTTAGGGTCCCTAGTGACCGGGGAGCTGTTTTTT.

The chain uses TRBV27 and TRBJ2-3; the D gene is possibly TRBD2 (5 bases). The germline V gene encodes CDR1 MNHEY and CDR2 SMNVEV (reference sequence). Trimming shortened V by 5 bases and J by 6 bases, and 18 bases separated the two germline ends. The CDR3 has 15 residues. As DNA, the CDR3 is TGTGCCAGCAGTGCGGGCCGGTGGGCGGGCGATACGCAGTATTTT. This codes for CASSAGRWAGDTQYF.

The CDR3 here is CASSLGGGPADTQYF. In DNA form, the CDR3 reads TGTGCCAGCAGCTTAGGTGGAGGGCCGGCAGATACGCAGTATTTT. The genes are TRBV11-2 and TRBJ2-3; D perhaps matches TRBD2 (6 bases). V was cut by 1 base and J by 4 bases, with 12 bases left in between. The CDR3 is made up of 15 amino acids. Germline CDR1 is SGHAT and CDR2 is FQNNGV.

The genes are TRBV30 and TRBJ1-1, with unresolved D. This CDR3 has 13 residues. V was pared by 2 bases and J by 11 bases, with 18 bases between. Per the germline V gene, CDR1 is GTSNPN and CDR2 is SVGIG (reference sequence). CDR3 sequence reads: CAWSHSTNSAAFF. In DNA, the CDR3 is TGTGCCTGGAGTCATTCGACAAATTCTGCCGCTTTCTTT.

The CDR3: CAWSQGLRNEQFF. The CDR3 DNA reads as TGTGCCTGGAGTCAAGGACTACGCAATGAGCAGTTCTTC. The chain couples TRBV30 to TRBJ2-1; possibly TRBD2 for D (6 bases). CDR3 length: 13 amino acids. The germline V gene has CDR1 GTSNPN and CDR2 SVGIG (reference sequence). V was cut by 2 bases and J by 6 bases, with 11 bases left in between. The full variable domain, rest sourced from reference TRBV30 and TRBJ2-1, is SQTIHQWPATLVQPVGSPLSLECTVEGTSNPNLYWYRQAAGRGLQLLFYSVGIGQISSEVPQNLSASRPQDRQFILSSKKLLLSDSGFYLCAWSQGLRNEQFFGPGTRLTVL.

The chain recombines TRBV30 with TRBJ1-3; 10 bases fit TRBD1. CDR3 length equals 15 residues. Trimming cost V 3 bases and J 4 bases; bases outside gene matches: 6. From germline, CDR1 is GTSNPN and CDR2 SVGIG (reference sequence). The CDR3 loop reads CAWSGDRGQGNTIYF. For the CDR3, the DNA is TGTGCCTGGAGCGGCGACAGGGGGCAGGGAAACACCATATATTTT.

The chain combines TRBV19 with TRBJ2-2; 10 bases match TRBD2. V dropped 5 bases and J dropped 1; count of bases not matched to a gene: 4. CDR1 and CDR2 (germline): LNHDA, SQIVND (reference sequence). The CDR3 is 16 amino acids. CDR3 residues: CASSVTSGVNTGELFF. The CDR3 region has the DNA TGTGCCAGTAGTGTCACTAGCGGGGTGAACACCGGGGAGCTGTTTTTT.

This chain connects TRBV5-1 to TRBJ2-1; 13 positions match TRBD2. Trimming removed 1 base from V and 12 bases from J; junction bases left unmatched: 13. CDR1 SGHRS and CDR2 YFSETQ come from the germline V gene. The CDR3 sequence is 17 residues long. CDR3 region: CASSLLLAGGPTIAQFF. CDR3 sequence (DNA): TGCGCCAGCAGCTTGCTACTAGCGGGAGGGCCTACGATAGCGCAGTTCTTC. Using reference TRBV5-1 and TRBJ2-1 for the parts outside the CDR3, the full variable domain is KAGVTQTPRYLIKTRGQQVTLSCSPISGHRSVSWYQQTPGQGLQFLFEYFSETQRNKGNFPGRFSGRQFSNSRSEMNVSTLELGDSALYLCASSLLLAGGPTIAQFFGPGTRLTVL.

This clone was seen once. The chain uses TRBV18 and TRBJ1-5; a weak D match, TRBD1 (6 bases). CDR3 length equals 16 residues. V lost 5 bases and J lost 1, with 15 bases in between. The germline gives CDR1 KGHSH, CDR2 LQKENI. In DNA, the CDR3 is TGTGCCAGCTCAGTGCGGGGGCCAGGGAGCAATCAGCCCCAGCATTTT. This translates into CASSVRGPGSNQPQHF.